A single sample gave rise to the 3 T cell receptor beta chains below, sequenced in a study of blood T cell repertoires in COVID-19. Profiled with immunoSEQ multiplex PCR; TCRdb holds only in-frame clones, not every one. The data show over 300,000 clones, more than 75% seen once. Sequencing was carried out using peripheral blood. The receptors shown here come from a woman aged 45-59 years with acute or convalescent COVID-19.

J is TRBJ2-5 and V is TRBV5-6; D may be TRBD1 (5 bases). Germline V lookup: CDR1 SGHDT, CDR2 YYEEEE. CDR3 length: 13 amino acids. V dropped 9 bases and J dropped 2 bases, with 14 bases sitting between them. The CDR3 nucleotides read TGTGCCACCATGGGGCCACCACAAGAGACCCAGTACTTC. Translation gives CATMGPPQETQYF.

There are a few counts of this clone. The V gene is TRBV9, the J gene TRBJ2-3; possible D gene TRBD2, 6 bases. Trimming stripped 0 bases from V and 2 bases from J, with 13 bases between. Looked up from germline, CDR1 is SGDLS and CDR2 is YYNGEE. The CDR3 sequence is 16 residues long. The CDR3 DNA reads as TGTGCCAGCAGCGTAGAGGGACTCGGACCCACAGATACGCAGTATTTT. Translating gives CASSVEGLGPTDTQYF.

The V and J genes are TRBV20-1 and TRBJ2-2; 7 bases agree with TRBD1. CDR3 length: 15 amino acids. V dropped 6 bases and J dropped 0; count of bases not matched to a gene: 7. Germline-derived CDR1 and CDR2 are DFQATT and SNEGSKA (reference sequence). The CDR3 DNA reads as TGCAGTGCAAGTGACGGGACAGCGAACACCGGGGAGCTGTTTTTT. Its protein product is CSASDGTANTGELFF.